The clone carrying this TCR beta chain showed up just once. Looked up from germline, CDR1 is SGHRS and CDR2 is YFSETQ. The CDR3 contains 14 residues. The germline V and J ends were trimmed by 0 bases and 2 bases, with 6 bases remaining between them. The data derive from a study of technical replicates of blood from a few donors. The repertoire was sequenced with immunoSEQ multiplex PCR; TCRdb's copy has only in-frame clones and lacks some. The sample lists tens of thousands of clones; around 90% were seen once. The clonotype comes from a human donor in good health. The rearrangement uses TRBV5-1 and TRBJ1-5; TRBD1 is a possible D gene (5 bases). The sequenced sample consisted of T cells isolated from PBMCs. The CDR3 loop reads CASSLVGGNQPQHF. The CDR3 DNA is TGCGCCAGCAGCTTGGTAGGGGGCAATCAGCCCCAGCATTTT.